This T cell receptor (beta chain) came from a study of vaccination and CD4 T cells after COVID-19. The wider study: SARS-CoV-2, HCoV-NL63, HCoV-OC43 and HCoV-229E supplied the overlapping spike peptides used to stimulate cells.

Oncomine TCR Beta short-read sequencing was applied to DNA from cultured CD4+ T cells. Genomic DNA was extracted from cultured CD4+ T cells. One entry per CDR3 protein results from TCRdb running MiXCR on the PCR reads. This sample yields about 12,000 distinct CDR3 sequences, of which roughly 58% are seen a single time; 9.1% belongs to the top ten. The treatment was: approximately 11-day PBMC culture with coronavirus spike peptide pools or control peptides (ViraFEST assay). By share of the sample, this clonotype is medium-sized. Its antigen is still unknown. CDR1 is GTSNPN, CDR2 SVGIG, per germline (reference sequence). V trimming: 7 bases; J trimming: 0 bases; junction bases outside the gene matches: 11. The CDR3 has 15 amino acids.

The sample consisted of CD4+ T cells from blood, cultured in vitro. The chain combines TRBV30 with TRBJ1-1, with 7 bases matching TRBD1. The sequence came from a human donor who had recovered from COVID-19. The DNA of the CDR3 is TGTGCCTTCTTGCCCGGACAGGTAATGAACACTGAAGCTTTCTTT. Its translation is CAFLPGQVMNTEAFF.